This TCR beta chain was obtained from a study of blood T cells in healthy people across ages. The CDR3 has 15 residues. Germline V gene data show CDR1 as DFQATT and CDR2 as SNEGSKA (reference sequence). Trimming took 4 bases from V and 8 from J; bases not matched to a gene: 5. Comments on this clonotype: Antigen: not known.

Combining a sample-barcoded 5' primer with a J-beta primer mix, a second PCR ran for roughly 7 to 11 cycles. There were at least 3 million CDR3-containing paired-end reads obtained from each sample. Each CDR3 protein gets one entry after TCRdb re-called the 5' RACE reads with MiXCR. The sample gives about 970,000 distinct CDR3 sequences, roughly half of which show up once; 20% to 25% is in the top ten. Study results and caveats: Roughly linear declines in TCR beta diversity per million T cells occurred with age. The CMV status of each donor remained undetermined, and this could have confounded shifts in expanded clonotypes. Comparison with aged donors showed that long-lived donors had more naive CD4+ cells and higher diversity.

The specimen was blood. This TCR was recovered from a woman between 55 and 75 years old in good health. The chain links TRBV20-1 to TRBJ2-1; TRBD2 agrees at 16 bases. Written as DNA, the CDR3 is TGCAGTGCTACTGTTGGGACTAGCGGGAGGGATGAGCAGTTCTTC. It yields the protein CSATVGTSGRDEQFF.